This T cell receptor (beta chain) was recorded in a study of shared clonotypes between healthy human individuals. The overall study: CD4 naive and CD4 memory each took three plates per donor, while CD8 naive took two and CD8 memory one.

The CDR3 runs 17 residues. Germline V CDR1 and CDR2: SGDLS, YYNGEE. The trim removed 0 bases at V and 6 bases at J, leaving 10 bases unmatched. The protocol was immunoSEQ multiplex PCR, while the TCRdb copy is restricted to in-frame clones and leaves out a portion. Of approximately 1.4 million clones listed, approximately 98% were seen once; the top ten hold about 0.42%. This TCR was sampled from a man aged 25 to 40 in good health. The chain carries TRBV9 and TRBJ2-1, with 9 nucleotides matching TRBD2. The sequenced sample consisted of naive CD4+ T cells sorted from blood. Indicated subset: CD45RA+ positively selected. The CDR3 protein is CASSVVETSGLGNEQFF. In DNA, the CDR3 is TGTGCCAGCAGCGTAGTTGAAACTAGCGGGCTGGGCAATGAGCAGTTCTTC.